The clone carrying this T cell receptor beta chain was seen at least ten times. Its antigen is as yet unknown. These data originate in a study of identical twins. Healthy Caucasian donors formed the entire cohort. Study findings and constraints: In beta out-of-frame sequences, the excess sharing between twins was weaker.

The CDR3 runs to 12 residues. V lost 5 bases and J 4 bases, leaving 11 bases between the germline ends. CDR1 is DFQATT and CDR2 is SNEGSKA in the germline V gene (reference sequence). Unique molecular identifiers were present on cDNA, and template switching added a universal primer site. Via MiXCR, TCRdb re-called the 5' RACE reads, giving one row per CDR3 protein. The sample lists about 280,000 distinct CDR3 sequences; about 8.9% were seen once. Separately, the same data were catalogued under a study of yellow fever vaccine responses in identical twins. That paper notes: Twins showed a vaccine T cell response that reportedly seemed partly convergent, partly personalized.

This chain links TRBV20-1 with TRBJ1-2; D gene unclear. The sequencing sample was made of memory (CD45RO+) T cells sorted from blood. The sequence was collected from a woman younger than 30 in good health. CDR3 region: CSAPWASYGYTF. The CDR3 DNA sequence: TGCAGTGCTCCCTGGGCCTCCTATGGCTACACCTTC.